This paragraph reports one T cell receptor (beta chain). As yet, its antigen is unknown. Sequencing used immunoSEQ multiplex PCR; TCRdb keeps in-frame clones, though not all of them. The profile shows 75,000 to 90,000 clones, 86% of them singletons. This CDR3 has 11 amino acids. The germline V gene encodes CDR1 MNHNS and CDR2 SASEGT. Trimming took 5 bases from V and 7 from J, leaving 8 bases between them. The data were taken from a study of T cell repertoires and HLA-DP antigens. Study results and limitations: No separate analysis of naive versus memory CD4+ cells was done.

Material: CD4+ T cells from PBMCs. This clonotype originated in a man aged 50 to 59 in good health and CMV-seronegative. This chain links TRBV6-1 with TRBJ1-2; a possible D gene is TRBD1 (5 bases). CDR3: CASSQGVGYTF. CDR3 nucleotide sequence: TGTGCCAGCAGTCAAGGGGTTGGCTACACCTTC.